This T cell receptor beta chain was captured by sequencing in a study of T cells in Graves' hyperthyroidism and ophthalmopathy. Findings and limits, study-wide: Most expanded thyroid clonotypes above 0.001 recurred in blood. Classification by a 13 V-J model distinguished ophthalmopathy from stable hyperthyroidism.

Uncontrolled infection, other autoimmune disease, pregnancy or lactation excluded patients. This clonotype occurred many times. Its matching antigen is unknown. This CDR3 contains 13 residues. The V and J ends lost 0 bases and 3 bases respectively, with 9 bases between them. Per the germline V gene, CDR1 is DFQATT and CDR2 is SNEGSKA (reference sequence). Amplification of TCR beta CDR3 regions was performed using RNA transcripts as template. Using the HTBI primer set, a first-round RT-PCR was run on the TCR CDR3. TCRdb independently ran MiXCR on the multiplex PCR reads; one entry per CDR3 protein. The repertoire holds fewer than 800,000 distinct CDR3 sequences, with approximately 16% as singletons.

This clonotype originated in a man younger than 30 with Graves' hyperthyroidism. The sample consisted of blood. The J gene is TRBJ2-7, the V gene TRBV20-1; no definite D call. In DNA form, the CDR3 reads TGCAGTGCTAGAGATCGACTCGGCTACGAGCAGTACTTC. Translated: CSARDRLGYEQYF.